This record concerns one T cell receptor (beta chain) sequence. Its antigen is unidentified. This sample is part of a study of CXCR3-negative and CXCR3-positive naive CD8 T cells. CDR1 and CDR2 from the germline V gene are SQVTM and ANQGSEA. This CDR3 spans 11 amino acids. With 290,000 or so cells each, the CD8+ T cell subsets were individually sorted in triplicate. The libraries of TRB cDNA were prepared using 5' RACE with UMI labels. TCRdb reprocessed the 5' RACE reads and reports one entry per CDR3 protein, with no DNA. The table for this sample gives some 130,000 distinct CDR3 sequences. Study outcomes and limitations: A higher hydrophobicity marked the TRB CDR3s of CXCR3-positive naive cells versus CXCR3-negative naive cells. Memory CD8+ cells had much lower diversity, and both naive subsets had comparably high diversity. Cryopreserved cells partially lost CXCR3 expression, and fresh PBMCs were used in most assays.

Specimen: naive CXCR3- CD8+ T cells from blood. Sample subset: CD45RO-CCR7+CD27+CD95- naive CD8+ T cells lacking CXCR3 (TNR3-). J is TRBJ1-1 and V is TRBV29-1. This TCR derives from a human donor in good health. Some clones in this sample may be carry-over from other donors' samples. The CDR3 region is CSGTVNTEAFF. Together with reference TRBV29-1 and TRBJ1-1, the CDR3 gives the full variable domain: SAVISQKPSRDICQRGTSLTIQCQVDSQVTMMFWYRQQPGQSLTLIATANQGSEATYESGFVIDKFPISRPNLTFSTLTVSNMSPEDSSIYLCSGTVNTEAFFGQGTRLTVV.